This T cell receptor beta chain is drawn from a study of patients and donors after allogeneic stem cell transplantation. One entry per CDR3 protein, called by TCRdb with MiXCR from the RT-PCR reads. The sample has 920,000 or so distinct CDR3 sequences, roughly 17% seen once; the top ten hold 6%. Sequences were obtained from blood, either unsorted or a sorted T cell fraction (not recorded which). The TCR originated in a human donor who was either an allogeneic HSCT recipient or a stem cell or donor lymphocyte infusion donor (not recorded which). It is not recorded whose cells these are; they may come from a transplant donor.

CDR3 region: CASSKQRAKYNEQFF. CDR3 DNA sequence: TGTGCCAGCAGCAAACAGCGGGCGAAATACAATGAGCAGTTCTTC. J is TRBJ2-1 and V is TRBV21-1; TRBD2 is the table's D call and was not checked against the DNA. TRBV21-1 is marked as a pseudogene. The CDR3 sequence is 15 residues long.